One sample yielded the 23 T cell receptor beta chains listed below, sequenced in a study of blood T cell repertoires in COVID-19. Clones were read by immunoSEQ multiplex PCR, and TCRdb kept only the in-frame ones, dropping some. The sample contains 140,000 to 150,000 clones, approximately 85% of which appear only once. Source material: peripheral blood. Receptors were obtained from a woman aged 60-70 years with COVID-19, enrolled during active disease.

The chain is built from TRBV6-5 and TRBJ1-1; D is uncertain. V lost 11 bases and J lost 0, with 10 bases in between. The germline V gene encodes CDR1 MNHEY and CDR2 SVGAGI. There are 12 residues in the CDR3. CDR3 sequence (DNA): TGTGCCTGCCGAGGGATGAACACTGAAGCTTTCTTT. This encodes CACRGMNTEAFF.

Here the CDR3 DNA reads TGTGCCAGCAGTTCGACTGAAGACAGGGCTTACAATGAGCAGTTCTTC. Its translation: CASSSTEDRAYNEQFF. This chain uses TRBV2 with TRBJ2-1, with 7 bases identical to TRBD1. In germline, CDR1 is SNHLY, CDR2 FYNNEI. This CDR3 has 16 amino acids. J gave up 4 bases and V 5 bases, and 11 bases lay outside the gene matches. The whole variable domain, remainder taken from reference TRBV2 and TRBJ2-1, is EPEVTQTPSHQVTQMGQEVILRCVPISNHLYFYWYRQILGQKVEFLVSFYNNEISEKSEIFDDQFSVERPDGSNFTLKIRSTKLEDSAMYFCASSSTEDRAYNEQFFGPGTRLTVL.

V gene TRBV6-1 combines with J gene TRBJ2-2, with D possibly being TRBD1 (6 bases). This CDR3 contains 13 residues. Trimming cost V 5 bases and J 7 bases, with 11 bases left between them. Germline CDR1 is MNHNS and CDR2 is SASEGT. The CDR3: CASSLYRDGELFF. Written as DNA, the CDR3 is TGTGCCAGCAGTCTATACAGGGACGGGGAGCTGTTTTTT.

This chain joins TRBV2 and TRBJ2-5; 12 nucleotides agree with TRBD2. The CDR3 has 14 amino acids. After removal of 9 bases from V and 1 base from J, the junction contained 3 bases not matched to a gene. Germline V gene data show CDR1 as SNHLY and CDR2 as FYNNEI. The chain's CDR3 is CARQTSGGQETQYF. CDR3 DNA: TGTGCCAGACAGACTAGCGGGGGCCAAGAGACCCAGTACTTC.

V gene TRBV4-2 combines with J gene TRBJ2-1; 10 bases are shared with TRBD2. From germline, CDR1 is LGHNA and CDR2 YNFKEQ. The CDR3 contains 16 residues. The junction had 2 bases not matched to a gene; V was cut back by 0 bases and J by 3 bases. The CDR3 DNA sequence: TGTGCCAGCAGCCAAGAGCCTAGCGGGGGCTACAATGAGCAGTTCTTC. The encoded protein is CASSQEPSGGYNEQFF.

The rearrangement links TRBV7-8 to TRBJ1-1; 7 positions match TRBD1. Germline V gives CDR1 SGHVS, CDR2 FQNEAQ. The V segment lost 1 base and the J segment 5 bases; nucleotides outside the gene matches: 1. The CDR3 loop spans 13 amino acids. The CDR3, as DNA: TGTGCCAGCAGCTTAGAGGGACAGACTGAAGCTTTCTTT. This translates into CASSLEGQTEAFF.

This clone was detected many times. The V and J genes are TRBV19 and TRBJ1-2, with D unresolved. This CDR3 is 15 amino acids long. Germline V gene data show CDR1 as LNHDA and CDR2 as SQIVND (reference sequence). The germline V and J ends were trimmed by 0 bases and 0 bases, with 8 bases remaining between them. The CDR3 here is CASSIDNGANYGYTF. The CDR3 nucleotides are TGTGCCAGTAGTATAGATAACGGAGCTAACTATGGCTACACCTTC.

The chain employs TRBV4-3 and TRBJ2-7; 12 positions match TRBD2. The trim removed 0 bases at V and 7 bases at J, leaving 10 bases unmatched. CDR1 and CDR2 (germline): LGHNA, YSLEER. This CDR3 contains 17 residues. The CDR3 reads CASSQDSLAGGGREQYF. CDR3 bases: TGCGCCAGCAGCCAAGATTCGCTAGCGGGGGGGGGCCGGGAGCAGTACTTC.

This chain links TRBV15 with TRBJ1-5; D gene unclear. The CDR3 totals 12 residues. V was trimmed by 0 bases and J by 6 bases, leaving 3 bases between them. The V gene's germline CDR1 is LNHNV and CDR2 YYDKDF (reference sequence). CDR3 nucleotide sequence: TGTGCCACCAGCAGAGAGAGTCAGCCCCAGCATTTT. Translating it yields CATSRESQPQHF.

The V and J genes are TRBV10-3 and TRBJ2-7; 8 bases are a match to TRBD1. The germline gives CDR1 ENHRY, CDR2 SYGVKD. The V gene end was trimmed by 8 bases and the J gene end by 3 bases; junction bases not matched to a gene: 9. The CDR3 covers 14 residues. The CDR3 DNA is TGTGCCATCTCCTCAGGACAGGGAGACTACGAGCAGTACTTC. The encoded protein is CAISSGQGDYEQYF.

The chain is built from TRBV27 and TRBJ2-2; the D gene is possibly TRBD2 (5 bases). This CDR3 is built from 11 residues. Germline lookup yields CDR1 MNHEY and CDR2 SMNVEV (reference sequence). V dropped 6 bases and J dropped 6 bases, with 5 bases sitting between them. CDR3 protein: CASRGAGELFF. In DNA, the CDR3 is TGTGCCAGCAGGGGAGCCGGGGAGCTGTTTTTT.

This chain connects TRBV5-6 to TRBJ1-2; the match to TRBD1 covers 8 bases. Germline CDR1 SGHDT, CDR2 YYEEEE. CDR3 length: 14 residues. V lost 2 bases and J lost 7; bases outside the gene matches: 7. The CDR3 here is CASSFSGGARGYTF. The CDR3 nucleotides read TGTGCCAGCAGCTTTTCAGGGGGCGCGCGTGGCTACACCTTC.

The chain uses TRBV5-4 and TRBJ2-1; 15 nucleotides align to TRBD2. Germline loops: CDR1 SGHNT, CDR2 YYREEE (reference sequence). The CDR3 contains 16 residues. J lost 4 bases, V lost 3 bases, and 2 bases had no gene match. The CDR3: CASSWGTSGGYNEQFF. CDR3 DNA: TGTGCCAGCAGCTGGGGGACTAGCGGGGGGTACAATGAGCAGTTCTTC. Supplemented by reference TRBV5-4 and TRBJ2-1, the full variable domain reads ETGVTQSPTHLIKTRGQQVTLRCSSQSGHNTVSWYQQALGQGPQFIFQYYREEENGRGNFPPRFSGLQFPNYSSELNVNALELDDSALYLCASSWGTSGGYNEQFFGPGTRLTVL.

The chain carries TRBV7-9 and TRBJ1-6; no clear D gene. Per the germline V gene, CDR1 is SEHNR and CDR2 is FQNEAQ (reference sequence). Trimming took 5 bases from V and 6 from J, leaving 14 bases between them. This CDR3 is 15 amino acids long. CDR3 sequence: CASSPVVLANSPLHF. Written as DNA, the CDR3 is TGTGCCAGCAGCCCGGTCGTATTAGCTAATTCACCCCTCCACTTT.

The chain is built from TRBV5-6 and TRBJ1-6; 7 nucleotides align to TRBD1. CDR1 and CDR2 from the germline V gene are SGHDT and YYEEEE. The CDR3 is 15 amino acids. V dropped 2 bases and J dropped 9; count of bases not matched to a gene: 8. The CDR3 region is CASSFSDRIGSPLHF. CDR3 in DNA: TGTGCCAGCAGCTTCTCGGACAGGATTGGTTCACCCCTCCACTTT.

This CDR3 reads CAGGTNTGELFF. CDR3 bases: TGTGCCGGCGGGACTAACACCGGGGAGCTGTTTTTT. The genes are TRBV7-7 and TRBJ2-2; D is perhaps TRBD2 (6 bases). CDR1 and CDR2 (germline): SSHAT, FNYEAQ (reference sequence). The CDR3 runs 12 residues. Trimming removed 11 bases at V and 2 bases at J, with 9 bases between.

The chain links TRBV5-6 to TRBJ1-2; 9 nucleotides align to TRBD1. Germline V gives CDR1 SGHDT, CDR2 YYEEEE. The length of the CDR3 is 16 residues. With 0 bases clipped from V and 2 bases from J, the junction kept 5 bases outside the gene matches. The CDR3 loop reads CASSLVGTGRNYGYTF. In DNA, the CDR3 is TGTGCCAGCAGCTTGGTAGGGACAGGGAGGAACTATGGCTACACCTTC. The full variable domain, with the rest looked up from reference TRBV5-6 and TRBJ1-2, is DAGVTQSPTHLIKTRGQQVTLRCSPKSGHDTVSWYQQALGQGPQFIFQYYEEEERQRGNFPDRFSGHQFPNYSSELNVNALLLGDSALYLCASSLVGTGRNYGYTFGSGTRLTVV.

V usage is TRBV10-1 and J usage is TRBJ1-1; TRBD1 aligns across 8 bases. The CDR3 runs 15 residues. CDR1 is WNHNN, CDR2 SYGVQD, per germline (reference sequence). Trimming at V came to 2 bases and at J to 4 bases, leaving 6 bases not matched to a gene. The CDR3 DNA reads as TGCGCCAGCAGTGAGGACGGACAGGGCGGCACTGAAGCTTTCTTT. Translating it yields CASSEDGQGGTEAFF.

This clone has just one count. In DNA, the CDR3 is TGTGCCAGCAGCCAACAGGTATTCTATGGCTACACCTTC. Protein product: CASSQQVFYGYTF. The J gene is TRBJ1-2, the V gene TRBV3-1 (or the pseudogene TRBV3-2), with unresolved D. The germline V gene has CDR1 LGHDT and CDR2 YNNKEL (reference sequence). The V end was cut by 2 bases, the J end by 4 bases, with 8 bases between. This CDR3 comprises 13 residues.

This sequence joins TRBV11-2 and TRBJ1-1, with D perhaps TRBD1 (5 bases). The germline V gene encodes CDR1 SGHAT and CDR2 FQNNGV. This CDR3 is 15 amino acids long. Trimming removed 1 base at V and 5 bases at J, with 14 bases between. CDR3 in DNA: TGTGCCAGCAGCTTAGTTTGGGGGGGTTCGACTGAAGCTTTCTTT. It codes for CASSLVWGGSTEAFF.

The chain employs TRBV4-1 and TRBJ2-3; TRBD2 matches 10 bases. This CDR3 has 16 amino acids. CDR1 is MGHRA, CDR2 YSYEKL, per germline. The ends lost 0 bases at V and 5 bases at J; junction bases unmatched: 5. Here the CDR3 DNA reads TGCGCCAGCAGCCAAGATTGGGAGCGGGGGGGAGATACGCAGTATTTT. This translates into CASSQDWERGGDTQYF.

This clone was observed a few times. The chain recombines TRBV5-8 with TRBJ2-2; D is uncertain. The CDR3 length is 14 residues. V dropped 1 base and J dropped 0 bases, with 4 bases sitting between them. CDR1 is SGHTS, CDR2 YDEGEE, per germline. In DNA, the CDR3 is TGTGCCAGCAGCTTGTGGCCGAACACCGGGGAGCTGTTTTTT. Translating it yields CASSLWPNTGELFF.

The J gene is TRBJ2-5, the V gene TRBV18, with TRBD1 identical over 7 bases. Germline V CDR1 and CDR2: KGHSH, LQKENI. The CDR3 has 17 amino acids. With V trimmed by 0 bases and J by 2 bases, 9 bases remained unmatched. The CDR3 coding sequence is TGTGCCAGCTCACCACCCAACAGGGGCTCCCGGCAAGAGACCCAGTACTTC. Amino acid sequence: CASSPPNRGSRQETQYF.